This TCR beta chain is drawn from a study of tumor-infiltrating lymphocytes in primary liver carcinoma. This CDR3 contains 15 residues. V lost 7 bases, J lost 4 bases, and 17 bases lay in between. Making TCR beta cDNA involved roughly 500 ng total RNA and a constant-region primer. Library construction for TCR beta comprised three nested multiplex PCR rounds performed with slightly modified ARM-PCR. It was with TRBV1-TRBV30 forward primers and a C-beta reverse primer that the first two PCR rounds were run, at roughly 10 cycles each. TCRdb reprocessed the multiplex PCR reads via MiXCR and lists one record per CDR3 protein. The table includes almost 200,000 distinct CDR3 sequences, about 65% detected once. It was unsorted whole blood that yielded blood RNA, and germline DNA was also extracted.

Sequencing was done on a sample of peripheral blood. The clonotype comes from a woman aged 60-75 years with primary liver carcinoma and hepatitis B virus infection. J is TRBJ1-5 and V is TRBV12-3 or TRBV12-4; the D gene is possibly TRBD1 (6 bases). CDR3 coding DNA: TGTGCCAGCACTCCGACAGGCAATAGTAATCAGCCCCAGCATTTT. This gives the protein CASTPTGNSNQPQHF.